The following is a T cell receptor (beta chain) sequence with its context. Its matching antigen is unknown. The data originate from a study of T cells expressing NK-cell markers. On the study more broadly: Researchers got TCR beta repertoires out of sorted CD3+CD56+NKG2C+, CD3+CD56+NKG2C- and CD3+CD56-NKG2C+ T cells. Points from the study as a whole: Roughly 6 donors had dominant NKG2C+ clonotypes that comprised about 1.0-7.5% of their CD8+ T cells. Several donors' CD3+CD56-NKG2C+ cells were dominated by the same clonotypes.

CDR1 and CDR2 from the germline V gene are LGHDT and YNNKEL (reference sequence). The CDR3 length is 15 residues. For TCR beta, cDNA was produced by 5'RACE template switching with UMIs. For each CDR3 protein, TCRdb gives one entry from its re-call of the 5' RACE reads, without DNA. The listing contains fewer than 400,000 distinct CDR3 sequences. The receptor comes from a woman aged 45-59 years in good health. V and J are TRBV3-1 and TRBJ2-3; TCRdb's D call of TRBD2 is untestable without DNA. The specimen was blood T cells: a sorted CD56 or NKG2C T cell subset, CD4+ or CD8+ T cells, or bulk PBMC T cells (not recorded which). CDR3 residues: CASSPGGFPTDTQYF.